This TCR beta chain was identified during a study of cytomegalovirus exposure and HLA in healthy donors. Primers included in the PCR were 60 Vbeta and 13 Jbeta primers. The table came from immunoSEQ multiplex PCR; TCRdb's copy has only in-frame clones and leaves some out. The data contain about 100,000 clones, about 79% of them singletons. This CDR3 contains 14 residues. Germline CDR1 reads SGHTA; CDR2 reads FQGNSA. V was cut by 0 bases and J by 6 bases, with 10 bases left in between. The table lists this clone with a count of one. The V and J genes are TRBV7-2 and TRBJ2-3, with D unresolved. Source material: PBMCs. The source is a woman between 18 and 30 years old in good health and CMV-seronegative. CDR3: CASSLAISADTQYF. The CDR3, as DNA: TGTGCCAGCAGCTTAGCAATAAGTGCGGATACGCAGTATTTT.